This T cell receptor beta chain comes out of a study of T cell responses to AZD1222 COVID-19 vaccine. Trimming cost V 4 bases and J 0 bases, with 7 bases left between them. CDR1 is MNHEY, CDR2 SMNVEV, per germline (reference sequence). This CDR3 has 15 amino acids. Regarding the study as a whole: After two AZD1222 doses, spike-specific TCR breadth and depth rose versus day 0. All repertoire sampling was performed exclusively after the peak T cell response. White British donors predominated, females outnumbered males, and clonal diversity was possibly underestimated.

Pooling covered second doses at about 4 or about 12 weeks. In the case of this clone: Its antigen is still unknown.

TCRdb keeps only in-frame clones here, not all; method: immunoSEQ multiplex PCR. The sample shows around 170,000 clones, roughly 88% of them seen only once. This chain connects TRBV27 to TRBJ2-6; no clear D gene. This TCR was recovered from an adult who received the AZD1222 COVID-19 vaccine. The sequences come from peripheral blood, collected 28 days after the second AZD1222 dose. The CDR3 nucleotides are TGTGCCAGCAGTTCGGCCGCCTCTGGGGCCAACGTCCTGACTTTC. Its protein is CASSSAASGANVLTF. Variable domain in full (rest from reference TRBV27 and TRBJ2-6): EAQVTQNPRYLITVTGKKLTVTCSQNMNHEYMSWYRQDPGLGLRQIYYSMNVEVTDKGDVPEGYKVSRKEKRNFPLILESPSPNQTSLYFCASSSAASGANVLTFGAGSRLTVL.